This T cell receptor beta chain was profiled in a study of blood T cell repertoires in COVID-19. Sequenced by immunoSEQ multiplex PCR; TCRdb stores in-frame clones only, minus some. Altogether tens of thousands of clones are present, 80% to 90% being singletons, with the ten largest covering 0.9% to 1.5%. Sequencing was carried out using peripheral blood. The sequence was obtained from a middle-aged man with acute or convalescent COVID-19.

CDR3 in amino acids: CASSLDLGGLSNEKLFF. The CDR3, as DNA: TGTGCCAGCAGCTTGGACTTGGGAGGGCTCTCTAATGAAAAACTGTTTTTT. The rearrangement joins TRBV5-6 to TRBJ1-4; D is unresolved. CDR1 and CDR2 (germline): SGHDT, YYEEEE. The germline V and J ends were trimmed by 0 bases and 3 bases, with 15 bases remaining between them. This CDR3 has 17 amino acids.